This section outlines one T cell receptor (beta chain) sequence together with its context. No cognate antigen has been identified for it. No per-base quality is available; no much larger clone lies one base away. Libraries were prepared through the immunoSEQ multiplex PCR assay. The source study handled its data this way. A statistical classification framework was developed to diagnose cytomegalovirus status using the catalog of TCR beta chain sequences. TCRdb's version of the immuneACCESS table is confined to in-frame rearrangements and falls short of the full clone set. An unresolved V gene accounts for under half of the shortfall where checked; the remainder is of unknown origin. The V and J calls and clone size come from that table; D and trimming were worked out from the DNA. This sample holds about 47,000 clones; about 90% were observed only once. Together, the top ten hold approximately 5.4% of the sample.

There are 15 amino acids in the CDR3, from cysteine to phenylalanine inclusive. The sequence is cut down to CDR3 DNA, 45 bases in frame from base 1. At the junction V is shortened by 3 bases and J by 10 bases; bases outside the gene matches: 9. The germline V gene (reference sequence) supplies CDR1 MNHEY and CDR2 SMNVEV. This sample was included in a study of cytomegalovirus exposure and HLA in healthy donors (dated by TCRdb to between 2016 and 2019). Study-level background: According to a later analysis, one platform produced both the roughly 130 validation repertoires and the roughly 650 repertoires of the first cohort. The study was designed to test whether signatures of past pathogen exposure could be identified by cataloging public T cell receptors. In addition to the first cohort of approximately 670 subjects, a separate validation cohort of some 120 different subjects was used. High-throughput TCR immunosequencing, statistical association of individual TCRs with disease status, and machine learning were combined to predict cytomegalovirus infection status.

Separate from the approximately 700-subject first cohort, the validation cohort of 120 subjects was the group to which the donors belonged. Overall study results and their limits: A later analysis lacked HLA typing for the validation cohort, so it scored co-occurrence in that cohort across all 120 or so repertoires. Most TCR sequences were seen in very few donors, while some public TCRs were found in many individuals. In vitro tests confirmed that a few of the cytomegalovirus-associated TCR beta chains recognize cytomegalovirus antigens. According to the authors, the approach could potentially be generalized to other disease states and immunological phenotypes. In both the original and validation cohorts, the classifier was reported to diagnose cytomegalovirus status with high specificity and sensitivity. Of the cluster scores, 94% were above 0 in a later analysis, which found that TCRs clustered in the first cohort also tended to co-occur in the roughly 130 validation repertoires. A total of fewer than 200 TCR beta chains were listed by the study as associated with cytomegalovirus.

The material sequenced was PBMCs. The V and J segments used are TRBV27 and TRBJ2-1; 10 bases in the middle match TRBD1. The clonotype comes from a man between 18 and 29 years old in good health and CMV-seronegative. CDR3 region: CASSFLTGGKREQFF. The bases are TGTGCCAGCAGTTTCTTGACAGGGGGCAAGAGGGAGCAGTTCTTC.